This section outlines one T cell receptor (beta chain) sequence together with its context. This entry comes from a study of control samples from healthy donors and cancer patients. CDR3 size: 14 residues. Trimming removed 0 bases at V and 4 bases at J, with 8 bases between. Germline V gene lookup returns CDR1 SGHTS and CDR2 YDEGEE. TCRdb keeps only in-frame clones here, not all; method: immunoSEQ multiplex PCR. Of 350,000 to 450,000 clones detected, around 90% appear once; the ten largest clones hold about 6.3%. Sequencing was done on a sample of PBMCs. The J gene is TRBJ2-1, the V gene TRBV5-8; perhaps TRBD1 as D (5 bases). The receptor was isolated from a man aged 40-49 years with head and neck cancer. The CDR3 DNA follows: TGTGCCAGCAGCTTGGCACAGGCATACAATGAGCAGTTCTTC. This translates into CASSLAQAYNEQFF.